One sample yielded the 23 T cell receptor beta chains listed below, sequenced in a study of lymphopenia after photon versus proton radiotherapy. Clones were read by immunoSEQ multiplex PCR, and TCRdb kept only the in-frame ones, dropping some. The table lists 25,000 to 35,000 clones, 75% to 90% of them singletons. Here the sequenced sample was peripheral blood, taken from a patient treated with photon-based radiotherapy. All receptors come from a woman aged 45 to 65 with pancreatic cancer.

This clone was detected only a few times. The V gene is TRBV6-6, the J gene TRBJ1-5; TRBD1 matches at 10 bases. With V trimmed by 6 bases and J by 0 bases, 2 bases remained unmatched. Per germline, CDR1 MNHNY and CDR2 SVGAGI (reference sequence). The CDR3 consists of 15 residues. The CDR3 sequence is CASRRQGASNQPQHF. The DNA of the CDR3 is TGTGCCAGCAGAAGACAGGGGGCTAGCAATCAGCCCCAGCATTTT.

This clone occurred a few times. This chain joins TRBV7-8 and TRBJ2-2; 8 bases are a match to TRBD2. V shed 5 bases and J 5 bases; nucleotides not matched to a gene: 13. The CDR3 covers 17 residues. Germline-derived CDR1 and CDR2 are SGHVS and FQNEAQ. In DNA form, the CDR3 reads TGTGCCAGCAGCAATCCGAGAACGGGAGGGAGGACCGGGGAGCTGTTTTTT. Translated: CASSNPRTGGRTGELFF.

For the CDR3, the DNA is TGTGCCAGCAGCGTAGAAAGCGGGGGTAGCACAGATACGCAGTATTTT. Translation gives CASSVESGGSTDTQYF. V gene TRBV9 combines with J gene TRBJ2-3; 8 nucleotides match TRBD2. Germline V gives CDR1 SGDLS, CDR2 YYNGEE. The CDR3 is 16 amino acids. V shed 0 bases and J 0 bases; nucleotides not matched to a gene: 3.

The genes are TRBV6-1 and TRBJ1-1; 8 bases agree with TRBD1. CDR1 and CDR2 (germline): MNHNS, SASEGT. The V segment lost 8 bases and the J segment 5 bases; nucleotides outside the gene matches: 7. The CDR3 contains 13 residues. CDR3 nucleotide sequence: TGTGCCAGCGTCAACAGGGGGAGAACTGAAGCTTTCTTT. Translated: CASVNRGRTEAFF.

The chain uses TRBV7-2 and TRBJ2-1; D not resolved. Germline V gives CDR1 SGHTA, CDR2 FQGNSA. The length of the CDR3 is 14 residues. The V and J ends lost 6 bases and 0 bases respectively, with 9 bases between them. Here the CDR3 reads CASRPTSSYNEQFF. Written as DNA, the CDR3 is TGTGCCAGCAGACCGACGAGCTCCTACAATGAGCAGTTCTTC. The full variable domain, its missing parts supplied by reference TRBV7-2 and TRBJ2-1, is GAGVSQSPSNKVTEKGKDVELRCDPISGHTALYWYRQSLGQGLEFLIYFQGNSAPDKSGLPSDRFSAERTGGSVSTLTIQRTQQEDSAVYLCASRPTSSYNEQFFGPGTRLTVL.

This clone has only one observation. The CDR3 DNA follows: TGCGCCAGCAGCTCCCTGTTGGGCAGGGATAATTCACCCCTCCACTTT. Translated: CASSSLLGRDNSPLHF. This sequence joins TRBV5-1 and TRBJ1-6; tentative D call: TRBD1 (5 bases). This CDR3 has 16 residues. Trimming took off 3 bases at V and 5 bases at J, with 15 bases between the two ends. Germline assignment: CDR1 SGHRS and CDR2 YFSETQ.

The chain uses TRBV9 and TRBJ2-1; 7 nucleotides align to TRBD1. This CDR3 region has 16 residues. Per the germline V gene, CDR1 is SGDLS and CDR2 is YYNGEE. Losses at the gene ends were 3 bases for V and 5 bases for J; bases not matched to a gene: 11. This CDR3 reads CASSGARTGYDNEQFF. In DNA, the CDR3 is TGTGCCAGCAGCGGAGCAAGGACAGGCTACGACAATGAGCAGTTCTTC.

The chain combines TRBV5-1 with TRBJ2-1; 12 nucleotides match TRBD2. The germline CDR1 and CDR2 sequences are SGHRS and YFSETQ. The CDR3 has 16 residues. The V gene end was trimmed by 1 base and the J gene end by 7 bases; junction bases not matched to a gene: 6. CDR3 residues: CASSLLAGGPSNEQFF. Written as DNA, the CDR3 is TGCGCCAGCAGCTTGCTAGCGGGAGGGCCCTCGAATGAGCAGTTCTTC.

This rearrangement joins TRBV9 to TRBJ2-5, with no clear D. With 4 bases removed from V and 1 base from J, the gap between germline ends came to 8 bases. CDR3 length: 13 amino acids. Per germline, CDR1 SGDLS and CDR2 YYNGEE. The CDR3 is CASSPSPQETQYF. The DNA of the CDR3 is TGTGCCAGCAGCCCCTCCCCCCAAGAGACCCAGTACTTC.

The chain couples TRBV6-1 to TRBJ1-5, with D unresolved. The length of the CDR3 is 11 residues. Germline-derived CDR1 and CDR2 are MNHNS and SASEGT. V lost 2 bases and J lost 9, with 5 bases in between. This chain's CDR3 is CASSEHRPQHF. In DNA, the CDR3 is TGTGCCAGCAGTGAACATCGGCCCCAGCATTTT.

The chain links TRBV5-1 to TRBJ2-3, with D possibly TRBD1 on 6 matching bases. CDR1 is SGHRS and CDR2 is YFSETQ in the germline V gene. V gave up 0 bases and J gave up 3 bases, with 11 bases separating them. This CDR3 has 15 amino acids. This chain's CDR3 is CASSLAGTLTDTQYF. In DNA, the CDR3 is TGCGCCAGCAGCTTGGCCGGGACACTTACAGATACGCAGTATTTT.

The chain uses TRBV6-5 and TRBJ2-3, with 10 bases identical to TRBD2. The V segment lost 4 bases and the J segment 4 bases; nucleotides outside the gene matches: 8. The length of the CDR3 is 16 residues. Germline CDR1 reads MNHEY; CDR2 reads SVGAGI. CDR3 in DNA: TGTGCCAGCAGTTTGCTAGCGGGAGTAGGCCCAGATACGCAGTATTTT. Protein sequence: CASSLLAGVGPDTQYF.

V and J are TRBV7-9 and TRBJ2-1; perhaps TRBD2 as D (6 bases). CDR3 size: 16 residues. Germline V gene lookup returns CDR1 SEHNR and CDR2 FQNEAQ (reference sequence). V lost 5 bases to trimming and J lost 8 bases, with 22 bases between them. The CDR3 loop reads CASSPPWSGVKDEQFF. The CDR3 DNA follows: TGTGCCAGCAGCCCACCTTGGTCGGGAGTGAAGGATGAGCAGTTCTTC.

The V and J genes are TRBV7-2 and TRBJ1-3; 10 bases map to TRBD1. The CDR3 is made up of 15 amino acids. CDR1 is SGHTA, CDR2 FQGNSA, per germline. V lost 5 bases to trimming and J lost 5 bases; unmatched junction nucleotides: 6. CDR3 in DNA: TGTGCCAGCAGCCCGGACAGGGGGGGAAGAAACACCATATATTTT. This codes for CASSPDRGGRNTIYF.

The chain combines TRBV2 with TRBJ2-3; D is ambiguous. Between the trimmed V and J ends, which lost 3 bases and 4 bases, there was a span of 8 bases. Germline V gene lookup returns CDR1 SNHLY and CDR2 FYNNEI. This CDR3 has 13 amino acids. The CDR3, as DNA: TGTGCCAGCAGTGATCTGGGTTCAGATACGCAGTATTTT. It yields the protein CASSDLGSDTQYF.

The chain combines TRBV5-1 with TRBJ2-3, with 9 positions matching TRBD1. The CDR3 extends over 17 amino acids. Germline CDR1 is SGHRS and CDR2 is YFSETQ. V gave up 2 bases and J gave up 0 bases; unmatched junction bases: 7. CDR3 in amino acids: CASSFGTGRSSTDTQYF. DNA of the CDR3: TGCGCCAGCAGCTTCGGGACAGGGCGTTCTAGCACAGATACGCAGTATTTT.

The chain recombines TRBV7-2 with TRBJ1-1; TRBD1 aligns across 8 bases. The CDR3 sequence is 14 residues long. With 1 base clipped from V and 5 bases from J, the junction kept 3 bases outside the gene matches. CDR1 is SGHTA and CDR2 is FQGNSA in the germline V gene. The CDR3 loop reads CASSLEDRVTEAFF. DNA for the CDR3: TGTGCCAGCAGCTTAGAGGACAGGGTTACTGAAGCTTTCTTT.

The V and J genes are TRBV28 and TRBJ2-7, with 14 positions matching TRBD2. The germline V gene encodes CDR1 MDHEN and CDR2 SYDVKM. Losses at the gene ends were 4 bases for V and 4 bases for J; bases not matched to a gene: 9. This CDR3 has 17 residues. The CDR3 bases are TGTGCCAGCAGTTCGTACTACGGGACTAGCGGGAGATACGAGCAGTACTTC. Protein sequence: CASSSYYGTSGRYEQYF.

The chain recombines TRBV28 with TRBJ2-5; the D gene is possibly TRBD1 (6 bases). The CDR3 has 16 residues. V was trimmed by 6 bases and J by 0 bases, leaving 17 bases between them. Germline CDR1 reads MDHEN; CDR2 reads SYDVKM. CDR3 region: CASRTQGFGHQETQYF. CDR3 DNA: TGTGCCAGCAGGACACAGGGTTTTGGCCACCAAGAGACCCAGTACTTC.

The chain links TRBV28 to TRBJ2-1; perhaps D is TRBD1 or TRBD2 (7 bases each). V was trimmed by 6 bases and J by 6 bases, leaving 18 bases between them. Germline V lookup: CDR1 MDHEN, CDR2 SYDVKM. The CDR3 loop spans 15 amino acids. The CDR3 spells CASSPGGGSGNEQFF. DNA for the CDR3: TGTGCCAGCAGCCCAGGGGGGGGATCAGGCAATGAGCAGTTCTTC.

The V and J genes are TRBV27 and TRBJ2-7; no firm D call. Germline CDR1 is MNHEY and CDR2 is SMNVEV (reference sequence). V lost 5 bases, J lost 6 bases, and 17 bases lay in between. The CDR3 runs to 14 residues. The CDR3, as DNA: TGTGCCAGCAGTCCCTCCGGGCAGCTTAGCGAGCAGTACTTC. It translates to CASSPSGQLSEQYF.

As regards this clone: Germline and junction disagree at one end, which may indicate a read error. The CDR3, as DNA: TGTGCCAGCAGTTACGCGGGGGCGGGCTCCAACGAGCAGTACTTC. This sequence encodes CASSYAGAGSNEQYF. The chain is built from TRBV6-5 and TRBJ2-7; D perhaps matches TRBD2 (7 bases). The CDR3 consists of 15 residues. In germline, CDR1 is MNHEY, CDR2 SVGAGI.

The rearrangement links TRBV9 to TRBJ2-5; 7 bases line up with TRBD2. This CDR3 is built from 16 residues. The junction had 7 bases not matched to a gene; V was cut back by 0 bases and J by 2 bases. Germline loops: CDR1 SGDLS, CDR2 YYNGEE. Here the CDR3 DNA reads TGTGCCAGCAGCGTAGGGGGGAGGGGCTCACAAGAGACCCAGTACTTC. It codes for CASSVGGRGSQETQYF.